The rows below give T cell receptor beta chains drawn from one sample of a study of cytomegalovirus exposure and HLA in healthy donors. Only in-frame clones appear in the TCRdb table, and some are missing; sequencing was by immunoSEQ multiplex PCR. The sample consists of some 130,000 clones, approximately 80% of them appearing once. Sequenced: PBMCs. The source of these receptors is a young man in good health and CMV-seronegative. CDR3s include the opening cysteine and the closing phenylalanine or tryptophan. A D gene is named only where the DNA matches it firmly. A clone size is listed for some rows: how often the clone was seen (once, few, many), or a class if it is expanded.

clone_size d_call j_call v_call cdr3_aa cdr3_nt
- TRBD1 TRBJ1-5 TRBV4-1 CASSQGTGGSNQPQNF TGCGCCAGCAGCCAAGGGACAGGGGGTAGCAATCAGCCCCAGAATTTT
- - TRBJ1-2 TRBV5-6 CASSFFPRGEFNYGYTF TGTGCCAGCAGCTTTTTCCCCCGGGGGGAGTTTAACTATGGCTACACCTTC
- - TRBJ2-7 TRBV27 CASSLEVGAAYEQYF TGTGCCAGCAGTTTAGAGGTTGGGGCGGCCTACGAGCAGTACTTC
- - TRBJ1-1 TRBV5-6 CASSSGPGRTEAFF TGTGCCAGCAGCTCGGGTCCGGGGAGGACTGAAGCTTTCTTT
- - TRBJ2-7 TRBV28 CASSLGRVLYF TGTGCCAGCAGTTTAGGTCGAGTCCTCTACTTC
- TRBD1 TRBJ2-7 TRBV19 CASSIKSGRGYEQYF TGTGCCAGTAGTATAAAATCCGGCAGGGGGTACGAGCAGTACTTC
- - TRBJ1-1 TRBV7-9 CASSLILVAEAFF TGTGCCAGCAGCTTAATATTAGTCGCTGAAGCTTTCTTT
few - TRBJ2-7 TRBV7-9 CASSSHGRETYEQYF TGTGCCAGCAGCAGCCACGGACGGGAGACCTACGAGCAGTACTTC
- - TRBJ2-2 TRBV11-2 CASTQSGPIGELFF TGTGCCAGCACCCAGTCGGGTCCTATCGGGGAGCTGTTTTTT
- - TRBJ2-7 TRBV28 CASSLPAYEQYF TGTGCCAGCAGTTTACCAGCCTACGAGCAGTACTTC
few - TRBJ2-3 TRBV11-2 CASSHLDSTQYF TGTGCCAGCAGCCATTTGGACAGCACGCAGTATTTT
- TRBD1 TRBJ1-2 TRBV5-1 CASSQDRKNNYGYTF TGCGCCAGCAGTCAGGACAGGAAGAATAACTATGGCTACACCTTC
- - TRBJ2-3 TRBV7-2 CASSLAGGRDTQYF TGTGCCAGCAGCTTAGCGGGGGGGCGAGATACGCAGTATTTT
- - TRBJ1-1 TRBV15 CATSRDRRTEAFF TGTGCCACCAGCAGAGATCGGAGAACTGAAGCTTTCTTT
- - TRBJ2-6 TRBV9 CASSVGAGANVLTF TGTGCCAGCAGCGTCGGTGCTGGGGCCAACGTCCTGACTTTC
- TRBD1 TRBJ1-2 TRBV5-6 CASSPGTGEDYGYPF TGTGCCAGCAGCCCCGGGACAGGGGAGGATTATGGCTACCCCTTC
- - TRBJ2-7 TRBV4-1 CASSRREDYEQYF TGCGCCAGCAGTCGCAGGGAGGACTACGAGCAGTACTTC
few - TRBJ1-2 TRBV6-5 CASRTPLYGYTF TGTGCCAGCAGGACACCCTTATATGGCTACACCTTC
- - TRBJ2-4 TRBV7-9 CASSPVNIQYF TGTGCCAGCAGCCCGGTTAACATTCAGTACTTC
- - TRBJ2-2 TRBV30 CAWSVPVRLTGELFF TGTGCCTGGAGTGTACCGGTCAGGCTCACCGGGGAGCTGTTTTTT
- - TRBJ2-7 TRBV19 CASSIDRTETYEQYF TGTGCCAGTAGTATAGATCGCACAGAGACCTACGAGCAGTACTTC
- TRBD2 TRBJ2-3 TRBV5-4 CASSDPTSGIDTQYF TGTGCCAGCAGCGACCCGACTAGCGGGATAGATACGCAGTATTTT
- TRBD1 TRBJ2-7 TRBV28 CASSRDSAYEQYF TGTGCCAGCAGCCGGGACAGCGCCTACGAGCAGTACTTC